A selection of T cell receptor beta chains follows, all from one sample in a study of siplizumab effects on memory and regulatory T cells. Assay: immunoSEQ multiplex PCR; the TCRdb copy retains only in-frame clones and omits some. The sample shows tens of thousands of clones, 93% of them seen only once. Sequenced input: CD8+ T cells sorted from blood. All receptors come from a human donor in good health. CDR3s include the opening cysteine and the closing phenylalanine or tryptophan. Each record gives: clone size, V gene, J gene, D gene, CDR3 protein, CDR3 DNA. A D gene is named only where the DNA matches it firmly. The size of a clone is reported for some rows only, either as once, few or many, or as a class for expanded clones.

.,TRBV11-2,TRBJ1-6,.,CASSLVGRGQTNNSPLHF,TGTGCCAGCAGCTTAGTGGGTCGCGGGCAGACAAATAATTCACCCCTCCACTTT
.,TRBV13,TRBJ2-5,.,CASSLRLIQETQYF,TGTGCCAGCAGCTTACGACTAATCCAAGAGACCCAGTACTTC
.,TRBV9,TRBJ2-2,TRBD2,CASSGIAGGGTGELFF,TGTGCCAGCAGCGGAATAGCGGGGGGTGGAACCGGGGAGCTGTTTTTT
once,TRBV11-2,TRBJ2-7,.,CASSWGGGTYEQYF,TGTGCCAGCAGCTGGGGAGGGGGCACCTACGAGCAGTACTTC
.,TRBV11-3,TRBJ2-1,.,CASSFISGEQFF,TGTGCCAGCAGCTTTATAAGCGGTGAGCAGTTCTTC
once,TRBV28,TRBJ1-6,TRBD1,CASREGQGDSPLHF,TGTGCCAGCAGGGAGGGACAGGGGGATTCACCCCTCCACTTT
.,TRBV6-6,TRBJ2-2,.,CASSYVGYTGELFF,TGTGCCAGCAGTTATGTTGGATACACCGGGGAGCTGTTTTTT
.,TRBV11-2,TRBJ2-2,TRBD1,CASSLTGADTGELFF,TGTGCCAGCAGCTTAACAGGGGCGGACACCGGGGAGCTGTTTTTT
once,TRBV5-6,TRBJ1-2,.,CASSWGQEGYTF,TGTGCCAGCAGCTGGGGGCAGGAAGGCTACACCTTC
.,TRBV6-5,TRBJ1-2,.,CASSYVQQHNYGYTF,TGTGCCAGCAGTTACGTGCAACAACACAACTATGGCTACACCTTC
.,TRBV6-5,TRBJ2-7,TRBD2,CASSPLSGGFYEQYF,TGTGCCAGCAGCCCCCTTAGCGGGGGGTTCTACGAGCAGTACTTC
.,TRBV7-9,TRBJ1-3,.,CASSWEYSGNTIYF,TGTGCCAGCAGCTGGGAGTACTCTGGAAACACCATATATTTT
.,TRBV13,TRBJ1-6,.,CASSDRGLVNSPLHF,TGTGCCAGCAGCGACCGAGGTCTGGTGAATTCACCCCTCCACTTT
.,TRBV6-5,TRBJ2-3,TRBD2,CASSSTSLGTDTQYF,TGTGCCAGCAGTTCGACTAGCTTGGGCACAGATACGCAGTATTTT
.,TRBV11-2,TRBJ2-1,.,CASSLGGSSYNEQFF,TGTGCCAGCAGCTTAGGAGGTAGCTCCTACAATGAGCAGTTCTTC